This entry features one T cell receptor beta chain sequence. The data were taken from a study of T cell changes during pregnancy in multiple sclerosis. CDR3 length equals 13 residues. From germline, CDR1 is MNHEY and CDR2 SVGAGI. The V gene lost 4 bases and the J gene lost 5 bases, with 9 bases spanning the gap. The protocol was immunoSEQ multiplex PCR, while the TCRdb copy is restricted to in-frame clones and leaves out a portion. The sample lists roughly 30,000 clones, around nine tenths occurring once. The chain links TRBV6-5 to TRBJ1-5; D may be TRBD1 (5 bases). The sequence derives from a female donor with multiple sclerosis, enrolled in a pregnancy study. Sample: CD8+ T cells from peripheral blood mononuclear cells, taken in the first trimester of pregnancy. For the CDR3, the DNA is TGTGCCAGCAGTTCCGAAGGGGATCAGCCCCAGCATTTT. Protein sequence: CASSSEGDQPQHF.